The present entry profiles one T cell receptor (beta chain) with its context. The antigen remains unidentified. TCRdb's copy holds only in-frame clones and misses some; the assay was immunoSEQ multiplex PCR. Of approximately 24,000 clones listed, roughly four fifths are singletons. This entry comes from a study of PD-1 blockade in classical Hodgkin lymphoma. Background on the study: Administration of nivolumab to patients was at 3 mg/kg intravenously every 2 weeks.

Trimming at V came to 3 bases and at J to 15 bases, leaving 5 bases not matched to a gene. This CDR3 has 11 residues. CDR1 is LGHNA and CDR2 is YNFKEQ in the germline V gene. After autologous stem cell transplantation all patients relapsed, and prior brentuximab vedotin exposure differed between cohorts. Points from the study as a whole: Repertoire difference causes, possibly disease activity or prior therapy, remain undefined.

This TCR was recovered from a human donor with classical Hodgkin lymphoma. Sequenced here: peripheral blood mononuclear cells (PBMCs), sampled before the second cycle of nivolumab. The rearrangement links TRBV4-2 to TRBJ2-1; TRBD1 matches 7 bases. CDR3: CASSQETGLFF. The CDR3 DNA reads TGTGCCAGCAGCCAGGAGACAGGGTTGTTCTTC.